This T cell receptor (beta chain) emerged from a study of blood T cell repertoires in COVID-19. In the study overall: Researchers got acute and convalescent COVID-19 samples from the United States, Italy and Spain. In each case, the material was cDNA or gDNA derived from T cells, B-cell-depleted T cells, or PBMCs.

Recruited during active infection, patients (from Seattle) were subsequently followed longitudinally. Sequencing was performed with immunoSEQ multiplex PCR; in TCRdb, only in-frame clones are kept and a portion is missing. The data contain about 120,000 clones, 90% of them seen just once; the ten biggest clones take up about 4%. The CDR3 contains 16 residues. J gave up 5 bases and V 1 base, and 8 bases lay outside the gene matches. Germline assignment: CDR1 SGHAT and CDR2 FQNNGV. In this sample, this clone turned up a few times. This clonotype originated in a woman in her sixties or seventies with COVID-19, enrolled during active disease. The rearrangement uses TRBV11-2 and TRBJ2-5; TRBD2 matches 9 bases. Sample: peripheral blood. The CDR3 is CASSLAASGVGETQYF. The CDR3 nucleotides read TGTGCCAGCAGCTTAGCAGCTAGCGGGGTCGGGGAGACCCAGTACTTC.